This T cell receptor beta chain is drawn from a study of naive and memory T cell subsets. The beta constant-region primer was an equimolar mix of two oligonucleotides covering TRBC1 and TRBC2. Ligated cDNA was amplified by four rounds of PCR with nested alpha and beta constant-region primers and SP2. TCRdb used MiXCR to reprocess the UMI-ligation and nested PCR reads, holding one entry per CDR3 protein. There are fewer than 9,500 distinct CDR3 sequences in the sample; 25% to 35% occur only once, and about three fifths lies in the top ten. The CDR3 spans 18 residues. Germline assignment: CDR1 SGDLS and CDR2 YYNGEE. With 3 bases removed from V and 0 bases from J, the gap between germline ends came to 21 bases. This clonotype was counted between two and nine times.

This sequence joins TRBV9 and TRBJ1-2, with D perhaps matching TRBD1 (6 bases). The sample consisted of CD8+ TEMRA cells from blood. As for subset: effector memory re-expressing CD45RA, CD45RA+ CD27-. The source of this sequence is a human donor in good health. This CDR3 reads CASSANVGDTEANYGYTF. The CDR3 nucleotides read TGTGCCAGCAGCGCAAACGTGGGGGACACCGAAGCTAACTATGGCTACACCTTC.